This T cell receptor beta chain comes out of a study of T cell clones after liver transplantation. Study at large: Graft-donor-reactive sequences were compared with third-party-reactive TCRbeta sequences from pre-transplant mixed lymphocyte reactions. Standard immunosuppression, with no induction, continued until 12-24 months after transplant.

The protocol was immunoSEQ multiplex PCR, while the TCRdb copy is restricted to in-frame clones and leaves out a portion. The table records 98,000 or so clones, 75% to 85% of them present only once. Germline loops: CDR1 LNHDA, CDR2 SQIVND (reference sequence). Trimming shortened V by 9 bases and J by 4 bases, and 21 bases separated the two germline ends. This CDR3 is 15 amino acids long. This clonotype was sampled from a human donor who received a liver transplant. The sequencing here drew on CD4+ T cells from blood, taken before liver transplant. The rearrangement joins TRBV19 to TRBJ1-2; possible D gene TRBD1, 6 bases. This CDR3 reads CASIRLQGNFYGYTF. DNA for the CDR3: TGTGCCAGCATCAGATTACAGGGAAACTTCTATGGCTACACCTTC. The complete variable domain, with remaining parts taken from reference TRBV19 and TRBJ1-2, reads DGGITQSPKYLFRKEGQNVTLSCEQNLNHDAMYWYRQDPGQGLRLIYYSQIVNDFQKGDIAEGYSVSREKKESFPLTVTSAQKNPTAFYLCASIRLQGNFYGYTFGSGTRLTVV.